The 30 T cell receptor beta chains in this list originate from one sample, sequenced in a study of control samples from healthy donors and cancer patients. Libraries were prepared by immunoSEQ multiplex PCR; TCRdb keeps only in-frame clonotypes and omits some of them. The sample holds around 180,000 clones, 70% to 90% seen once. Sample: blood. These receptors were collected from a woman in her 30s in good health.

V is TRBV5-1 and J is TRBJ1-1, with 8 bases aligning to TRBD1. The V segment lost 4 bases and the J segment 5 bases; nucleotides outside the gene matches: 10. CDR1 and CDR2 (germline): SGHRS, YFSETQ. The CDR3 is made up of 15 amino acids. The CDR3 spells CASSLTVTGVTEAFF. CDR3 sequence (DNA): TGCGCCAGCAGCCTAACAGTGACAGGGGTTACTGAAGCTTTCTTT.

V is TRBV6-7 and J is TRBJ1-1, with TRBD1 matching 9 bases. TRBV6-7 is recorded as an ORF, its role being uncertain. Losses at the gene ends were 6 bases for V and 10 bases for J; bases not matched to a gene: 15. This CDR3 comprises 15 residues. The chain's CDR3 is CASSNPTGGVFGAFF. CDR3 in DNA: TGTGCCAGCAGCAACCCGACAGGGGGTGTTTTCGGAGCTTTCTTT.

The V call is TRBV5-6, the J call TRBJ2-7; tentatively, D is TRBD1 or TRBD2 (5 bases each). The CDR3 totals 15 residues. Germline V gene sequence: CDR1 SGHDT, CDR2 YYEEEE. V was shortened by 1 base and J by 1 base, with 12 bases between the two germline ends. Here the CDR3 reads CASSLIGAFSYEQYV. The CDR3 DNA reads as TGTGCCAGCAGCTTGATCGGGGCTTTTTCCTACGAGCAGTACGTC.

The chain recombines TRBV4-1 with TRBJ2-5; 11 bases match TRBD2. Germline assignment: CDR1 MGHRA and CDR2 YSYEKL. V gave up 4 bases and J gave up 3 bases; unmatched junction bases: 4. There are 15 residues in the CDR3. The CDR3 DNA is TGCGCCAGCAGCCTGACTAGCGGGAATGAAGAGACCCAGTACTTC. This gives the protein CASSLTSGNEETQYF.

The chain combines TRBV10-3 with TRBJ1-5; D ambiguous. Looked up from germline, CDR1 is ENHRY and CDR2 is SYGVKD. Trimming removed 4 bases at V and 5 bases at J, with 9 bases between. This CDR3 has 13 amino acids. The CDR3 region is CAISVKEDQPQHF. For the CDR3, the DNA is TGTGCCATCAGTGTGAAGGAAGATCAGCCCCAGCATTTT.

This clone occurred a few times. The rearrangement joins TRBV20-1 to TRBJ1-2; D not resolved. The CDR3 totals 9 residues. The ends were cut back, 3 bases at V and 8 bases at J, with 4 bases in the middle. In germline, CDR1 is DFQATT, CDR2 SNEGSKA (reference sequence). The CDR3 spells CSASVGYTF. The CDR3 DNA reads TGCAGTGCTAGTGTCGGCTACACCTTC.

V and J are TRBV6-5 and TRBJ2-7, with unresolved D. Germline CDR1 is MNHEY and CDR2 is SVGAGI. V was pared by 4 bases and J by 7 bases, with 8 bases between. The CDR3 has 11 residues. CDR3 loop: CASSFNLEQYF. The CDR3 DNA follows: TGTGCCAGCAGTTTCAATCTTGAGCAGTACTTC.

This clone was seen once. The chain recombines TRBV5-4 with TRBJ2-2; possibly TRBD2 for D (5 bases). From germline, CDR1 is SGHNT and CDR2 YYREEE (reference sequence). The CDR3 has 15 amino acids. Trimming stripped 1 base from V and 6 bases from J, with 13 bases between. The CDR3 DNA reads TGTGCCAGCAGCTTGATGCTCGGGGATGCCGGGGAGCTGTTTTTT. Amino acids: CASSLMLGDAGELFF.

The genes are TRBV6-5 and TRBJ1-5, with D hard to call. The CDR3 is made up of 12 amino acids. The germline CDR1 and CDR2 sequences are MNHEY and SVGAGI. Trimming left V 7 bases short and J 4 bases short, with 8 bases between. The CDR3 DNA reads as TGTGCCAGCACCGTACAGAATCAGCCCCAGCATTTT. Translating it yields CASTVQNQPQHF.

This clone was recorded only once. V and J are TRBV12-3 or TRBV12-4 and TRBJ1-1, with D tentatively TRBD1 (6 bases). This CDR3 region has 13 residues. Trimming pared 6 bases from V and 7 bases from J, leaving 15 bases between. The CDR3 coding sequence is TGTGCCAGCAGCCGCCAGACAGGTAATGAAGCTTTCTTT. Encoded protein: CASSRQTGNEAFF.

The V call is TRBV7-9, the J call TRBJ2-7; 9 bases align to TRBD2. There are 17 residues in the CDR3. Germline V gene data show CDR1 as SEHNR and CDR2 as FQNEAQ (reference sequence). V lost 1 base to trimming and J lost 3 bases; unmatched junction nucleotides: 10. CDR3 sequence (DNA): TGTGCCAGCAGCTTAGATGGCGGGGGGGCGAGTTTCTACGAGCAGTACGTC. Protein product: CASSLDGGGASFYEQYV.

The rearrangement links TRBV6-5 to TRBJ2-5, with TRBD2 identical over 10 bases. This CDR3 is built from 15 residues. V lost 2 bases, J lost 2 bases, and 2 bases stayed unmatched. In germline, CDR1 is MNHEY, CDR2 SVGAGI. The CDR3 nucleotides read TGTGCCAGCAGTTACGTTAGCGGGGGGCAAGAGACCCAGTACTTC. Its protein product is CASSYVSGGQETQYF.

The V call is TRBV27, the J call TRBJ2-7; D might be TRBD2 (6 bases). Germline V gene data show CDR1 as MNHEY and CDR2 as SMNVEV (reference sequence). This CDR3 has 13 amino acids. V was trimmed by 0 bases and J by 3 bases, leaving 6 bases between them. The CDR3 here is CASSLSGGYEQYF. For the CDR3, the DNA is TGTGCCAGCAGTTTATCGGGGGGCTACGAGCAGTACTTC.

The rearrangement uses TRBV5-1 and TRBJ1-2; D is uncertain. The CDR3 contains 14 residues. Germline CDR1 reads SGHRS; CDR2 reads YFSETQ. The V and J ends lost 4 bases and 1 base respectively, with 11 bases between them. CDR3 in amino acids: CASSPGPDNYGYTF. The CDR3 nucleotides are TGCGCCAGCAGCCCGGGCCCTGATAACTATGGCTACACCTTC.

V gene TRBV11-3 combines with J gene TRBJ2-1; the D gene is possibly TRBD1 (6 bases). The CDR3 totals 14 residues. Looked up from germline, CDR1 is SGHNT and CDR2 is YENEEA. V lost 5 bases and J 2 bases, leaving 10 bases between the germline ends. Written as DNA, the CDR3 is TGTGCCAGCAGCAAAGGGGGTCCCTACAATGAGCAGTTCTTC. It specifies CASSKGGPYNEQFF. The complete variable domain, with remaining parts taken from reference TRBV11-3 and TRBJ2-1, reads EAGVVQSPRYKIIEKKQPVAFWCNPISGHNTLYWYLQNLGQGPELLIRYENEEAVDDSQLPKDRFSAERLKGVDSTLKIQPAELGDSAVYLCASSKGGPYNEQFFGPGTRLTVL.

V is TRBV28 and J is TRBJ1-3; D gene unclear. V lost 5 bases, J lost 3 bases, and 11 bases lay in between. In germline, CDR1 is MDHEN, CDR2 SYDVKM. The CDR3 covers 14 residues. CDR3 sequence reads: CASSPPRIGNTIYF. The CDR3 DNA reads TGTGCCAGCAGTCCCCCCCGAATTGGAAACACCATATATTTT.

Details on this clone: Other DNA sequences in the sample encode the same CDR3. The chain is built from TRBV5-1 and TRBJ2-5; maybe TRBD2 (7 bases). V was pared by 4 bases and J by 5 bases, with 12 bases between. Germline V gene data show CDR1 as SGHRS and CDR2 as YFSETQ. The CDR3 covers 13 residues. The CDR3 sequence is CASSPGGRETQYF. The CDR3 coding sequence is TGCGCCAGCAGCCCCGGGGGGCGCGAGACCCAGTACTTC. Looking up the rest from reference TRBV5-1 and TRBJ2-5 gives the full variable domain: KAGVTQTPRYLIKTRGQQVTLSCSPISGHRSVSWYQQTPGQGLQFLFEYFSETQRNKGNFPGRFSGRQFSNSRSEMNVSTLELGDSALYLCASSPGGRETQYFGPGTRLLVL.

CDR3 DNA: TGTGCCAGCAGTGAAGAGGGGTCCATGAACGTGAGGCGGACGGCCAAAAACATTCAGTACTTC. Its protein product is CASSEEGSMNVRRTAKNIQYF. This rearrangement joins TRBV6-1 to TRBJ2-4, with a weak D call TRBD1 (5 bases). CDR1 and CDR2 from the germline V gene are MNHNS and SASEGT. V was shortened by 1 base and J by 1 base, with 26 bases between the two germline ends. The CDR3 is 21 amino acids.

The rearrangement uses TRBV7-9 and TRBJ1-2, with D hard to call. Trimming took off 5 bases at V and 5 bases at J, with 6 bases between the two ends. Germline V CDR1 and CDR2: SEHNR, FQNEAQ (reference sequence). The CDR3 spans 11 residues. Here the CDR3 DNA reads TGTGCCAGCAGCCGCGAGTATGGCTACACCTTC. Translation gives CASSREYGYTF.

This clone appeared a single time. The chain has TRBV6-1 and TRBJ2-1; 8 positions agree with TRBD2. The CDR3 loop spans 14 amino acids. CDR1 MNHNS and CDR2 SASEGT come from the germline V gene. The trim removed 4 bases at V and 2 bases at J, leaving 1 base unmatched. The CDR3 DNA sequence: TGTGCCAGCAGTGTAGCGGGACCCTACAATGAGCAGTTCTTC. This gives the protein CASSVAGPYNEQFF.

The chain uses TRBV6-5 and TRBJ1-5, with TRBD1 as a possible D gene (5 bases). Trimming shortened V by 6 bases and J by 0 bases, and 12 bases separated the two germline ends. CDR3 length: 15 amino acids. Germline-derived CDR1 and CDR2 are MNHEY and SVGAGI. Here the CDR3 reads CASSLTVYSNQPQHF. CDR3 sequence (DNA): TGTGCCAGCAGCCTGACAGTCTATAGCAATCAGCCCCAGCATTTT.

The rearrangement uses TRBV7-2 and TRBJ2-2; the match to TRBD1 covers 7 bases. The J segment lost 5 bases and the V segment lost 7 bases, leaving 10 bases of the junction unmatched. The CDR3 length is 15 residues. Germline-derived CDR1 and CDR2 are SGHTA and FQGNSA. The CDR3: CASNRDGRGTGELFF. CDR3 coding DNA: TGTGCCAGCAACAGAGACGGCAGGGGGACCGGGGAGCTGTTTTTT.

The V call is TRBV19, the J call TRBJ1-3; no clear D. Trimming pared 6 bases from V and 0 bases from J, leaving 6 bases between. Germline CDR1 and CDR2: LNHDA and SQIVND (reference sequence). This CDR3 is built from 13 residues. CDR3: CASRDLSGNTIYF. In DNA, the CDR3 is TGTGCCAGTAGGGACCTCTCTGGAAACACCATATATTTT.

The rearrangement links TRBV9 to TRBJ1-2; D gene uncertain. CDR1 is SGDLS, CDR2 YYNGEE, per germline. V was cut by 0 bases and J by 0 bases, with 12 bases left in between. This CDR3 spans 16 amino acids. As DNA, the CDR3 is TGTGCCAGCAGCGTAGGGCAAGAGCTTTCTAACTATGGCTACACCTTC. The encoded protein is CASSVGQELSNYGYTF.

This chain uses TRBV10-3 with TRBJ1-1; 8 nucleotides align to TRBD1. Germline CDR1 and CDR2: ENHRY and SYGVKD. This CDR3 spans 14 amino acids. Losses at the gene ends were 10 bases for V and 4 bases for J; bases not matched to a gene: 11. The CDR3 DNA reads TGTGCCACCCAGCGAGGACAGGGAGGCACTGAAGCTTTCTTT. Its translation: CATQRGQGGTEAFF.

This clone is a singleton in its sample. The gene calls are TRBV19 and TRBJ2-2; D not resolved. V was shortened by 5 bases and J by 4 bases, with 14 bases between the two germline ends. This CDR3 comprises 15 residues. Looked up from germline, CDR1 is LNHDA and CDR2 is SQIVND (reference sequence). The CDR3 sequence: CASSSAPMGTGELFF. The CDR3 nucleotides are TGTGCCAGTAGTTCGGCCCCGATGGGCACCGGGGAGCTGTTTTTT. The full variable domain, with the rest looked up from reference TRBV19 and TRBJ2-2, is DGGITQSPKYLFRKEGQNVTLSCEQNLNHDAMYWYRQDPGQGLRLIYYSQIVNDFQKGDIAEGYSVSREKKESFPLTVTSAQKNPTAFYLCASSSAPMGTGELFFGEGSRLTVL.

The chain has TRBV7-8 and TRBJ2-3; no definite D call. Germline CDR1 and CDR2: SGHVS and FQNEAQ. This CDR3 comprises 13 residues. Trimming stripped 5 bases from V and 6 bases from J, with 12 bases between. The CDR3 DNA sequence: TGTGCCAGCAGCCGTCGACTCACGGATACGCAGTATTTT. This gives the protein CASSRRLTDTQYF. Drawing the rest from reference TRBV7-8 and TRBJ2-3, the complete variable domain is GAGVSQSPRYKVAKRGQDVALRCDPISGHVSLFWYQQALGQGPEFLTYFQNEAQLDKSGLPSDRFFAERPEGSVSTLKIQRTQQEDSAVYLCASSRRLTDTQYFGPGTRLTVL.

The chain is built from TRBV6-5 and TRBJ1-4; 8 positions match TRBD1. The CDR3 is 14 residues long. V gave up 7 bases and J gave up 8 bases; unmatched junction bases: 9. CDR1 and CDR2 from the germline V gene are MNHEY and SVGAGI. The CDR3 coding sequence is TGTGCCAGCAAATGGACAAGGGACAGGGAAAAACTGTTTTTT. Translation: CASKWTRDREKLFF.

The sample holds one count of this clone. V usage is TRBV3-1 (or the pseudogene TRBV3-2) and J usage is TRBJ2-3; tentatively, D is TRBD2 (6 bases). Germline CDR1 LGHDT, CDR2 YNNKEL (reference sequence). This CDR3 has 16 amino acids. V gave up 3 bases and J gave up 0 bases, with 13 bases separating them. CDR3 region: CASSHERGTSTDTQYF. CDR3 DNA: TGTGCCAGCAGCCATGAACGGGGGACTAGCACAGATACGCAGTATTTT.

This clone was detected only once. CDR3 sequence reads: CASSAGRSSYNSPLHF. In nucleotides, the CDR3 is TGTGCCAGCAGCGCAGGGAGGAGCTCCTATAATTCACCCCTCCACTTT. The chain joins TRBV5-6 to TRBJ1-6; the D gene is possibly TRBD1 (5 bases). V was clipped by 4 bases and J by 0 bases, with 11 bases between them. This CDR3 spans 16 amino acids. The V gene's germline CDR1 is SGHDT and CDR2 YYEEEE.